This T cell receptor (beta chain) was sequenced in a study of early T cells in non-severe SARS-CoV-2 infection (dated by TCRdb to about 2021). The study in broad terms: Bulk RNA from unsorted whole blood was used for TCR sequencing, so alpha and beta chains could not be paired. General study outcomes and caveats: VDJdb matching was skewed toward anti-spike CD8 responses and likely underestimated virus-specific expansions, missing private and CD4 specificities.

This clonotype was recorded at least ten times. The antigen it recognizes is unknown. Per-nucleotide qualities are absent, and no much larger clonotype sits a single base away. From the germline V gene (reference sequence), CDR1 is SEHNR and CDR2 is FQNEAQ. V is reduced by 5 bases and J by 4 bases, leaving a spacing of 9 bases between them. CDR3 length: 12 amino acids, cysteine to phenylalanine. Of the read, only the CDR3 DNA is kept; its 36 bases are in frame from base 1. This was a case-control study nested in a cohort of healthcare workers in London, UK, who had nasopharyngeal swab PCR tests and blood samples taken every week. Between 23 and 31 March 2020, the week of the UK lockdown, healthcare workers were enrolled and then followed up weekly for as long as 16 weeks. Receptor libraries were prepared by 5' RACE. Sequencing relied on a NextSeq 500. The TCR library protocol attached unique molecular identifiers to individual cDNA molecules to correct for sequencing error and PCR bias. Both TCR alpha and beta chains were sequenced, and tight co-correlation was observed between alpha and beta sequence abundances in each sample. In the original analysis: Decombinator V4 was used to annotate TCR sequences for V gene, J gene and CDR3. TCRs were defined as expanded if a significant change between any two time points was detected under a Poisson model with p below 0.0001. Abundances of TCRs were expressed as counts per million after normalisation to the total number of TCRs sequenced in each sample. MAIT TCRs were defined by TRAV1-2 paired with TRAJ12, TRAJ20 or TRAJ33, and iNKT TCRs by TRAV10 paired with TRAJ18. VDJdb, accessed 1 November 2021, was searched for CMV, EBV and SARS-CoV-2 annotated TCRs, with TCRs annotated for multiple antigens excluded. TCRdb cleaned the public reads at Q25 with fastp, built clones with MiXCR and kept in-frame beta chains. Every CDR3 protein is listed once, alongside the most common genes and DNA of its rows. Clone size and V and J calls follow TCRdb, not the original study. In this sample the table shows over 50,000 distinct CDR3 sequences, roughly a tenth of which occur a single time. The leading ten clones occupy over 1.5% of the sample.

In this chain, TRBV7-9 is recombined with TRBJ2-7; the D gene is perhaps TRBD2, from 5 matching bases. Sequenced input: whole blood. The clonotype originates from an adult who was a healthcare worker with PCR-confirmed SARS-CoV-2 infection or an uninfected control (not recorded which). The DNA sequence follows: TGTGCCAGCAGCGCGAGGGTGTACGAGCAGTACTTC. It translates to CASSARVYEQYF.